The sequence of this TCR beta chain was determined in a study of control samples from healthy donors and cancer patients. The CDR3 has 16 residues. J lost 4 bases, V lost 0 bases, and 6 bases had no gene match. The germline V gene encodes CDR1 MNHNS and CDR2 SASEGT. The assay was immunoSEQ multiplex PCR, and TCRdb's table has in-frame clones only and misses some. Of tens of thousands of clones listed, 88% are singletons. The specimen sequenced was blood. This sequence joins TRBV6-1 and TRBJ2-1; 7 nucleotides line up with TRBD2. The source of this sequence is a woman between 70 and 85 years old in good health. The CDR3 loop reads CASSEAMGGFYNEQFF. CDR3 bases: TGTGCCAGCAGTGAAGCGATGGGGGGGTTTTACAATGAGCAGTTCTTC.